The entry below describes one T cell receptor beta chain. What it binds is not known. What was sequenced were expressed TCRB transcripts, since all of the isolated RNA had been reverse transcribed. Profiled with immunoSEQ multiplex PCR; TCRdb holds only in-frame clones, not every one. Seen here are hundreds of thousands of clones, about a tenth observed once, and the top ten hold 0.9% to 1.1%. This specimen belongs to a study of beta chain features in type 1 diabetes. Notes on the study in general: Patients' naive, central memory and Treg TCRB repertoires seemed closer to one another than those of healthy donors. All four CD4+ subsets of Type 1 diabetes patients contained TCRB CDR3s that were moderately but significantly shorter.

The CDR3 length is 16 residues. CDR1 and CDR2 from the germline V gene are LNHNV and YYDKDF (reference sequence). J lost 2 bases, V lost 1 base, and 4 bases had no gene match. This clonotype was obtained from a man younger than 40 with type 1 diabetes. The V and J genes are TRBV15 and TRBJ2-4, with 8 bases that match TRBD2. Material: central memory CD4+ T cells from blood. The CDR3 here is CATSRAGGLTKNIQYF. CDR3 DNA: TGTGCCACCAGCAGAGCGGGGGGGCTGACCAAAAACATTCAGTACTTC. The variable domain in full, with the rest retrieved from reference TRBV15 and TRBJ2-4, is DAMVIQNPRYQVTQFGKPVTLSCSQTLNHNVMYWYQQKSSQAPKLLFHYYDKDFNNEADTPDNFQSRRPNTSFCFLDIRSPGLGDTAMYLCATSRAGGLTKNIQYFGAGTRLSVL.